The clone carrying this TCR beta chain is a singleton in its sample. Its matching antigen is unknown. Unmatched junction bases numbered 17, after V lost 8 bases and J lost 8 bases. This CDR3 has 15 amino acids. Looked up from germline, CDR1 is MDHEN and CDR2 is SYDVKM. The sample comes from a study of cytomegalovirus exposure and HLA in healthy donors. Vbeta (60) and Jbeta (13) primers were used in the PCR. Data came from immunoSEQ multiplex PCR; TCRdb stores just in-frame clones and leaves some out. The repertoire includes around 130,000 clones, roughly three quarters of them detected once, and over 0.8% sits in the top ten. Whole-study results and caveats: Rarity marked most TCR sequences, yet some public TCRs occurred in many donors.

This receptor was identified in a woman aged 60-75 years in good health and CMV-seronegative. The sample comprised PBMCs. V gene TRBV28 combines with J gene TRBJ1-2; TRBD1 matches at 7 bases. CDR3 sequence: CASRPISQGWRGYTF. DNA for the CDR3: TGTGCCAGCCGTCCTATATCACAGGGGTGGCGCGGCTACACCTTC.